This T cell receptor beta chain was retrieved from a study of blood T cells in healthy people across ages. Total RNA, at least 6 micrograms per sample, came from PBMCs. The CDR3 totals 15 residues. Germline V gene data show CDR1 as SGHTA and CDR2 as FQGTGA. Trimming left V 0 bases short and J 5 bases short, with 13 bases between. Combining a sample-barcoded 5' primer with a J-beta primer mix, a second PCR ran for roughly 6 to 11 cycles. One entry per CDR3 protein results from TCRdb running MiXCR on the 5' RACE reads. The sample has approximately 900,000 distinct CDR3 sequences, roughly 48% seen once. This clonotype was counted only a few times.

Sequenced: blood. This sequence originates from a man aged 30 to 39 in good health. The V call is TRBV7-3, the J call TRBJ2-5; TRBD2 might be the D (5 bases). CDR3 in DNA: TGTGCCAGCAGCTTAACGGCGGGCGAAACGGAGACCCAGTACTTC. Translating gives CASSLTAGETETQYF.